The rows below give T cell receptor beta chains drawn from one sample of a study of shared clonotypes between healthy human individuals. Profiled with immunoSEQ multiplex PCR; TCRdb holds only in-frame clones, not every one. The table includes around 1.9 million clones, 93% detected once. The sequenced sample was naive CD8+ T cells from PBMCs. These TCRs come from a man aged 18 to 30 in good health. Some clones in this sample may be carry-over from other donors' samples. Both conserved end residues are part of each CDR3. D genes are given only for firm matches. A row's size may be missing; if present it is once, few, many or a size class.

13,TRBV5-6,TRBJ1-1,.,.,CASSFKGNTEAFF,TGTGCCAGCAGCTTTAAAGGGAACACTGAAGCTTTCTTT
14,TRBV10-3,TRBJ2-7,.,.,CAIRGEPNSYEQYF,TGTGCCATCAGGGGGGAGCCGAATTCCTACGAGCAGTACTTC
12,TRBV9,TRBJ2-7,.,.,CASSGPLGELYF,TGTGCCAGCAGCGGACCACTCGGGGAGTTATACTTC
15,TRBV19,TRBJ2-1,.,.,CASSQTGTGYNEQFF,TGTGCCAGTAGTCAAACCGGGACGGGGTACAATGAGCAGTTCTTC
16,TRBV7-6,TRBJ1-2,TRBD1,.,CASSLNSGGPNYGYTF,TGTGCCAGCAGCTTAAATTCAGGGGGCCCCAACTATGGCTACACCTTC
15,TRBV28,TRBJ2-7,TRBD1,once,CASSLTGGGSYEQYF,TGTGCCAGCAGCCTAACAGGGGGAGGTTCCTACGAGCAGTACTTC
16,TRBV14,TRBJ2-7,.,.,CASGGVDREGSYEQYF,TGTGCCAGCGGGGGGGTAGACAGGGAAGGATCCTACGAGCAGTACTTC
16,TRBV5-6,TRBJ2-7,TRBD1,.,CASSGYRDRGSYEQYF,TGTGCCAGCAGCGGCTACCGGGACAGGGGGTCCTACGAGCAGTACTTC
14,TRBV7-9,TRBJ2-2,.,.,CASSPPRGPGELFF,TGTGCCAGCAGCCCCCCCCGGGGCCCCGGGGAGCTGTTTTTT
15,TRBV9,TRBJ2-7,TRBD1,.,CASSVAPDRAYEQYF,TGTGCCAGCAGCGTAGCCCCGGACAGGGCCTACGAGCAGTACTTC
16,TRBV27,TRBJ1-1,TRBD1,.,CASRDQGLRGDREAFF,TGTGCCAGCAGGGACCAGGGTCTCAGGGGGGATAGGGAAGCTTTCTTT
13,TRBV30,TRBJ1-1,.,once,CAWSRTAGTEAFF,TGTGCCTGGTCCCGGACAGCTGGGACTGAAGCTTTCTTT
15,TRBV7-6,TRBJ2-2,TRBD1,.,CASSSTGYHTGELFF,TGTGCCAGCAGCTCGACAGGGTATCATACCGGGGAGCTGTTTTTT
15,TRBV27,TRBJ1-1,TRBD1,.,CASYDRGQGRAEAFF,TGTGCCAGTTACGACAGGGGACAGGGACGGGCTGAAGCTTTCTTT
15,TRBV9,TRBJ2-3,TRBD2,.,CASSASGRGTDTQYF,TGTGCCAGCAGCGCTAGCGGGAGGGGCACAGATACGCAGTATTTT
14,TRBV7-9,TRBJ1-3,TRBD1,.,CASSSDRVGYTIYF,TGTGCCAGCAGCTCGGACAGGGTCGGGTACACCATATATTTT
15,TRBV4-3,TRBJ2-1,.,.,CASSTKLGSYNEQFF,TGCGCCAGCAGCACGAAGTTGGGGTCCTACAATGAGCAGTTCTTC
16,TRBV7-9,TRBJ2-7,.,.,CASSLPGTETVYEQYF,TGTGCCAGCAGCTTACCCGGTACCGAGACGGTCTACGAGCAGTACTTC
16,TRBV11-2,TRBJ2-7,.,.,CASSSPSRGFSYEQYF,TGTGCCAGCAGCTCACCCTCAAGGGGGTTCTCCTACGAGCAGTACTTC
12,TRBV14,TRBJ2-7,.,.,CASSQGGHEQYF,TGTGCCAGCAGCCAAGGGGGCCACGAGCAGTACTTC
14,TRBV7-8,TRBJ2-7,.,.,CASIPWSNPSEQYF,TGTGCCAGCATCCCTTGGTCCAATCCGAGCGAGCAGTACTTC
15,TRBV10-2,TRBJ2-7,TRBD2,.,CATIGGQREGNEQYF,TGCGCGACCATAGGAGGGCAGCGGGAGGGAAACGAGCAGTACTTC
17,TRBV6-4,TRBJ2-2,.,once,CASSEVLVQRNTGELFF,TGTGCCAGCAGTGAAGTGTTGGTACAGAGGAACACCGGGGAGCTGTTTTTT
18,TRBV5-1,TRBJ2-3,TRBD2,.,CASSLVVLAGGGTDTQYF,TGCGCCAGCAGCTTGGTGGTACTAGCGGGAGGAGGCACAGATACGCAGTATTTT
16,TRBV9,TRBJ2-2,.,.,CASSVAKTGDTGELFF,TGTGCCAGCAGCGTAGCTAAAACGGGAGATACCGGGGAGCTGTTTTTT
15,TRBV7-9,TRBJ1-1,.,.,CASSFLRGRTAEAFF,TGTGCCAGCAGCTTCTTAAGGGGACGGACAGCTGAAGCTTTCTTT
15,TRBV2,TRBJ2-1,TRBD1,.,CASSPGTASYNEQFF,TGTGCCAGCAGTCCCGGGACAGCCTCCTACAATGAGCAGTTCTTC
11,TRBV5-6,TRBJ2-4,.,.,CAAGRKNIQYF,TGTGCCGCTGGAAGAAAAAACATTCAGTACTTC
14,TRBV7-9,TRBJ1-4,.,.,CASSFVGQNEKLFF,TGTGCCAGCAGCTTCGTAGGGCAAAATGAAAAACTGTTTTTT
13,TRBV28,TRBJ1-1,TRBD1,.,CASSWPRDSEAFF,TGTGCCAGCAGCTGGCCCCGGGACAGTGAAGCTTTCTTT
11,TRBV9,TRBJ1-2,.,.,CASRGLYGYTF,TGTGCCAGCAGGGGTCTCTATGGCTACACCTTC
17,TRBV10-2,TRBJ2-2,.,.,CASSTSGLNLNTGELFF,TGCGCCAGCAGTACGTCTGGCCTTAACCTGAACACCGGGGAGCTGTTTTTT
17,TRBV14,TRBJ1-1,TRBD1,.,CASSLRDRGVLGTEAFF,TGTGCCAGCAGCCTAAGGGACAGGGGTGTTTTAGGCACTGAAGCTTTCTTT
12,TRBV19,TRBJ1-1,TRBD1,.,CASSHSGGMSFF,TGTGCCAGTAGTCACTCAGGGGGAATGTCTTTCTTT
14,TRBV27,TRBJ2-1,TRBD2,.,CASSPREGTNEQFF,TGTGCCAGCAGCCCACGGGAGGGTACCAATGAGCAGTTCTTC
13,TRBV7-9,TRBJ2-1,.,.,CASSSWAGNEQFF,TGTGCCAGCAGCTCGTGGGCCGGGAATGAGCAGTTCTTC
14,TRBV9,TRBJ2-7,.,.,CASSVEQGGSAQYF,TGTGCCAGCAGCGTAGAACAGGGAGGATCAGCGCAGTACTTC
14,TRBV27,TRBJ1-2,TRBD1,few,CASRLTGANYGYTF,TGTGCCAGCAGGCTTACAGGGGCAAACTATGGCTACACCTTC
14,TRBV6-6,TRBJ2-5,TRBD1,.,CASSRDRGLETQYF,TGTGCCAGCAGCCGGGACAGGGGGCTTGAGACCCAGTACTTC
15,TRBV28,TRBJ1-2,.,.,CASSITDIPVYGYTF,TGTGCCAGCAGTATAACAGACATTCCAGTCTATGGCTACACCTTC
14,TRBV27,TRBJ2-7,TRBD1,.,CASSSGQGAYEQYF,TGTGCCAGCAGTTCAGGACAGGGGGCCTACGAGCAGTACTTC
16,TRBV27,TRBJ1-2,.,.,CASSPLRGLRDYGYTF,TGTGCCAGCAGTCCGTTGCGGGGTCTAAGGGACTATGGCTACACCTTC
13,TRBV28,TRBJ1-5,.,.,CASSLGYNQPQHF,TGTGCCAGCAGTTTGGGATATAATCAGCCCCAGCATTTT
13,TRBV9,TRBJ1-1,.,.,CASSVSRNTEAFF,TGTGCCAGCAGCGTAAGCAGAAACACTGAAGCTTTCTTT
16,TRBV7-2,TRBJ2-1,TRBD2,.,CASSLVKTSGNNEQFF,TGTGCCAGCAGCTTAGTGAAGACTAGCGGTAACAATGAGCAGTTCTTC
14,TRBV10-2,TRBJ1-5,.,.,CASSESRGNQPQHF,TGCGCCAGCAGTGAGTCCAGAGGCAATCAGCCCCAGCATTTT
14,TRBV5-4,TRBJ2-7,TRBD1,.,CASSGGQGSYEQYF,TGTGCCAGCAGCGGGGGACAGGGGAGTTACGAGCAGTACTTC
15,TRBV11-3,TRBJ2-1,TRBD2,.,CASSPRLAGGNEQFF,TGTGCCAGCAGCCCAAGACTAGCGGGGGGCAATGAGCAGTTCTTC
16,TRBV4-3,TRBJ2-7,TRBD2,.,CASSQDHERDSYEQYF,TGCGCCAGCAGCCAAGATCATGAGCGGGACTCCTACGAGCAGTACTTC
20,TRBV9,TRBJ2-7,TRBD1,.,CASSAEPGTVLLESSYEQYF,TGTGCCAGCAGCGCCGAACCCGGGACAGTCTTACTCGAGAGCTCCTACGAGCAGTACTTC
19,TRBV7-3,TRBJ2-1,TRBD2,.,CASSLIGGLAGGPMNEQFF,TGTGCCAGCAGCTTAATAGGGGGACTAGCGGGAGGGCCAATGAATGAGCAGTTCTTC
13,TRBV29-1,TRBJ1-2,.,once,CSVEVGATYGYTF,TGCAGCGTTGAGGTGGGAGCCACTTATGGCTACACCTTC
12,TRBV7-9,TRBJ2-5,.,.,CASSLLGETQYF,TGTGCCAGCAGCTTACTTGGGGAGACCCAGTACTTC
14,TRBV27,TRBJ1-4,.,.,CASSRATGSEKLFF,TGTGCCAGCAGTAGGGCCACAGGGAGTGAAAAACTGTTTTTT
20,TRBV10-3,TRBJ1-2,TRBD1,.,CAISESEGRQGGRWTGGYTF,TGTGCCATCAGTGAGTCCGAGGGGAGACAGGGAGGCCGTTGGACGGGAGGCTACACCTTC
13,TRBV27,TRBJ2-2,.,.,CASRATNTGELFF,TGTGCCAGCAGGGCGACGAACACCGGGGAGCTGTTTTTT
14,TRBV9,TRBJ2-7,.,.,CASSVGGSAYEQYF,TGTGCCAGCAGCGTAGGGGGCAGCGCCTACGAGCAGTACTTC
16,TRBV7-9,TRBJ2-1,TRBD2,.,CASSPTTSGSYNEQFF,TGTGCCAGCAGCCCGACGACTAGCGGGAGCTACAATGAGCAGTTCTTC